The 25 T cell receptor beta chains presented below share a single source sample, sequenced in a study of beta chain features in type 1 diabetes. What was sequenced were expressed TCRB transcripts, since all of the isolated RNA had been reverse transcribed. Here immunoSEQ multiplex PCR was the method, and the copy in TCRdb shows in-frame clones only, minus some. Of about 360,000 clones listed, over 10% are singletons. Sample: naive CD4+ T cells from blood. All receptors come from a man between 18 and 29 years old in good health.

J is TRBJ2-1 and V is TRBV5-4, with 9 nucleotides matching TRBD2. Germline lookup yields CDR1 SGHNT and CDR2 YYREEE (reference sequence). Trimming at V came to 1 base and at J to 1 base, leaving 9 bases not matched to a gene. This CDR3 is 18 amino acids long. Written as DNA, the CDR3 is TGTGCCAGCAGCTTGTTCCGTGGTAGCGGGAGTTCCTACAATGAGCAGTTCTTC. This gives the protein CASSLFRGSGSSYNEQFF.

The genes are TRBV28 and TRBJ2-1; 11 nucleotides align to TRBD2. J gave up 6 bases and V 4 bases, and 5 bases lay outside the gene matches. CDR3 length: 15 residues. CDR1 and CDR2 (germline): MDHEN, SYDVKM. The DNA for the CDR3 is TGTGCCAGCAGTTCCCTCCTAGCGGGGGGCAATGAGCAGTTCTTC. Encoded protein: CASSSLLAGGNEQFF.

The chain joins TRBV27 to TRBJ2-2; D is uncertain. V was pared by 6 bases and J by 1 base, with 9 bases between. Per the germline V gene, CDR1 is MNHEY and CDR2 is SMNVEV (reference sequence). The CDR3 has 14 residues. The CDR3 bases are TGTGCCAGCAGCTACGCCATGAACACCGGGGAGCTGTTTTTT. Its translation: CASSYAMNTGELFF.

The J gene is TRBJ2-5, the V gene TRBV29-1, with 11 bases identical to TRBD1. CDR3 length equals 13 residues. J was trimmed by 4 bases and V by 7 bases; bases with no gene match: 5. Germline CDR1 is SQVTM and CDR2 is ANQGSEA. The CDR3 nucleotides are TGCAGCGCCCGGGGGACAGGGGGAGAGACCCAGTACTTC. The encoded protein is CSARGTGGETQYF.

On this clone: Other DNA sequences in the sample encode the same CDR3. V usage is TRBV29-1 and J usage is TRBJ2-7; the D is unclear. V was trimmed by 2 bases and J by 1 base, leaving 3 bases between them. The germline gives CDR1 SQVTM, CDR2 ANQGSEA. The CDR3 extends over 11 amino acids. The CDR3 bases are TGCAGCGTTGAACTATCCTACGAGCAGTACTTC. Amino acid sequence: CSVELSYEQYF.

V usage is TRBV7-2 and J usage is TRBJ2-7, with 8 bases matching TRBD2. Germline V CDR1 and CDR2: SGHTA, FQGNSA. The CDR3 covers 15 residues. V shed 1 base, J shed 2 bases, and the junction held 4 bases outside the gene matches. CDR3 loop: CASSLDTAGAYEQYF. CDR3 in DNA: TGTGCCAGCAGCTTAGATACAGCGGGGGCCTACGAGCAGTACTTC.

This clone has more than one count but fewer than ten. V usage is TRBV5-1 and J usage is TRBJ2-7, with D possibly TRBD2 on 6 matching bases. V was cut by 0 bases and J by 0 bases, with 10 bases left in between. The CDR3 is 15 amino acids. Germline CDR1 reads SGHRS; CDR2 reads YFSETQ. The CDR3 DNA reads TGCGCCAGCAGCTTGGATGGAGGGAGCTCCTACGAGCAGTACTTC. This sequence encodes CASSLDGGSSYEQYF.

This clone was picked up a small number of times. The chain has TRBV28 and TRBJ1-5, with D hard to call. The CDR3 covers 17 residues. V dropped 4 bases and J dropped 1 base, with 17 bases sitting between them. Germline V gene data show CDR1 as MDHEN and CDR2 as SYDVKM. The CDR3 sequence is CASSSPNMWASNQPQHF. The CDR3 DNA follows: TGTGCCAGCAGTTCTCCGAATATGTGGGCGAGCAATCAGCCCCAGCATTTT.

The chain employs TRBV5-1 and TRBJ2-3; D uncertain. The length of the CDR3 is 14 residues. V lost 7 bases and J 2 bases, leaving 14 bases between the germline ends. Germline V gene data show CDR1 as SGHRS and CDR2 as YFSETQ. The CDR3, as DNA: TGCGCCAGCGGCACTACATCCACCACAGATACGCAGTATTTT. It translates to CASGTTSTTDTQYF.

The table lists this clone with a few counts. V is TRBV4-3 and J is TRBJ2-3; D perhaps matches TRBD2 (6 bases). CDR1 is LGHNA, CDR2 YSLEER, per germline. The CDR3 has 19 residues. Between the trimmed V and J ends, which lost 4 bases and 1 base, there was a span of 24 bases. As DNA, the CDR3 is TGCGCCAGCAGCCGACTACTCGGGGGAAACCCTCAGGGCACAGATACGCAGTATTTT. It specifies CASSRLLGGNPQGTDTQYF.

The V call is TRBV4-3, the J call TRBJ1-2; D possibly corresponds to TRBD1 (5 bases). V dropped 0 bases and J dropped 6 bases, with 11 bases sitting between them. CDR3 length: 14 residues. CDR1 and CDR2 (germline): LGHNA, YSLEER. CDR3 coding DNA: TGCGCCAGCAGCCAAGATTCTAGGGGCAATGGCTACACCTTC. Translation: CASSQDSRGNGYTF.

Concerning this clone: Other nucleotide sequences from this sample produce the same CDR3. The V call is TRBV5-4, the J call TRBJ2-5; TRBD2 matches at 13 bases. Germline lookup yields CDR1 SGHNT and CDR2 YYREEE (reference sequence). The junction had 0 bases not matched to a gene; V was cut back by 0 bases and J by 4 bases. The CDR3 totals 15 residues. The CDR3 is CASSLGLAGGETQYF. CDR3 DNA sequence: TGTGCCAGCAGCTTGGGACTAGCGGGGGGAGAGACCCAGTACTTC.

This clone was seen more than once but under ten times. The genes are TRBV27 and TRBJ2-1; 11 nucleotides line up with TRBD1. With V trimmed by 5 bases and J by 8 bases, 11 bases remained unmatched. The CDR3 has 16 amino acids. CDR1 MNHEY and CDR2 SMNVEV come from the germline V gene (reference sequence). CDR3 sequence: CASSPLGQGAHDEQFF. DNA of the CDR3: TGTGCCAGCAGTCCTCTCGGACAGGGGGCGCATGATGAGCAGTTCTTC.

The gene calls are TRBV7-9 and TRBJ2-3; possible D gene TRBD1, 6 bases. Germline V lookup: CDR1 SEHNR, CDR2 FQNEAQ (reference sequence). V was shortened by 5 bases and J by 0 bases, with 18 bases between the two germline ends. CDR3 size: 17 residues. The CDR3 region is CASSRNGAGQSTDTQYF. In DNA form, the CDR3 reads TGTGCCAGCAGCCGCAACGGAGCAGGACAGAGCACAGATACGCAGTATTTT.

V and J are TRBV7-2 and TRBJ1-4; 9 bases are a match to TRBD1. The CDR3 contains 16 residues. J lost 4 bases, V lost 1 base, and 4 bases had no gene match. Germline V gene sequence: CDR1 SGHTA, CDR2 FQGNSA. CDR3 DNA: TGTGCCAGCAGCTTAGACAGGGGGCGGATTAATGAAAAACTGTTTTTT. It translates to CASSLDRGRINEKLFF.

The V gene is TRBV7-9, the J gene TRBJ2-6, with a possible D match to TRBD1 (6 bases). The CDR3 sequence is 17 residues long. Germline lookup yields CDR1 SEHNR and CDR2 FQNEAQ (reference sequence). Trimming cost V 4 bases and J 0 bases, with 13 bases left between them. Here the CDR3 DNA reads TGTGCCAGCAGCTATAACAGGGATACCTCTGGGGCCAACGTCCTGACTTTC. It encodes CASSYNRDTSGANVLTF.

Points on this clone: The sample contains more than one DNA sequence encoding this CDR3. The chain is built from TRBV11-2 and TRBJ2-1, with D hard to call. This CDR3 is built from 14 residues. CDR1 is SGHAT and CDR2 is FQNNGV in the germline V gene. The V and J ends lost 2 bases and 1 base respectively, with 6 bases between them. The CDR3 loop is CASSLMASYNEQFF. For the CDR3, the DNA is TGTGCCAGCAGCTTAATGGCTTCCTACAATGAGCAGTTCTTC.

The genes are TRBV15 and TRBJ1-5; possibly TRBD1 for D (6 bases). The CDR3 has 13 amino acids. CDR1 is LNHNV and CDR2 is YYDKDF in the germline V gene (reference sequence). The ends were cut back, 6 bases at V and 6 bases at J, with 12 bases in the middle. CDR3 sequence reads: CATRQGSSQPQHF. The CDR3 DNA reads TGTGCCACCAGACAGGGATCGAGTCAGCCCCAGCATTTT.

This clone turned up a few times. At the DNA level, this CDR3 is encoded by other sequences in the same sample as well. This chain uses TRBV18 with TRBJ1-1; 8 positions agree with TRBD1. Germline V gene data show CDR1 as KGHSH and CDR2 as LQKENI. CDR3 size: 14 residues. After removal of 6 bases from V and 3 bases from J, the junction contained 6 bases not matched to a gene. The CDR3 reads CASSQGAGDTEAFF. CDR3 nucleotide sequence: TGTGCCAGCTCTCAGGGGGCCGGGGACACTGAAGCTTTCTTT.

A few counts support this clone. J is TRBJ2-7 and V is TRBV20-1; D not resolved. CDR1 DFQATT and CDR2 SNEGSKA come from the germline V gene (reference sequence). This CDR3 spans 11 amino acids. V shed 6 bases and J shed 2 bases, with 8 bases lying between them. As DNA, the CDR3 is TGCAGTGCCCAGAAAACCTACGAGCAGTACTTC. Translating it yields CSAQKTYEQYF.

In its sample, this clone was seen a few times. The V and J genes are TRBV7-2 and TRBJ2-1; D gene unclear. Between the trimmed V and J ends, which lost 3 bases and 5 bases, there was a span of 5 bases. This CDR3 comprises 12 residues. Germline-derived CDR1 and CDR2 are SGHTA and FQGNSA. The CDR3 DNA follows: TGTGCCAGCAGCTTTTCCAACAATGAGCAGTTCTTC. It translates to CASSFSNNEQFF.

This clone was counted only a few times. The rearrangement links TRBV13 to TRBJ2-7; 9 bases fit TRBD2. CDR1 is PRHDT and CDR2 is FYEKMQ in the germline V gene (reference sequence). The junction had 7 bases not matched to a gene; V was cut back by 3 bases and J by 4 bases. CDR3 length equals 15 residues. CDR3 region: CASSFLAGQTYEQYF. The CDR3 DNA sequence: TGTGCCAGCAGCTTCCTAGCGGGACAGACGTACGAGCAGTACTTC.

This clone was found a few times. This chain links TRBV18 with TRBJ2-3; 9 bases are shared with TRBD2. Germline CDR1 and CDR2: KGHSH and LQKENI. Trimming at V came to 1 base and at J to 2 bases, leaving 4 bases not matched to a gene. This CDR3 has 16 amino acids. The CDR3 here is CASSPLAGEVTDTQYF. CDR3 nucleotide sequence: TGTGCCAGCTCACCACTAGCGGGAGAAGTCACAGATACGCAGTATTTT.

The rearrangement joins TRBV11-1 to TRBJ2-3; D gene unclear. CDR1 is SGHAT and CDR2 is FQDESV in the germline V gene (reference sequence). V dropped 3 bases and J dropped 6 bases, with 7 bases sitting between them. The CDR3 has 12 residues. The CDR3 DNA follows: TGTGCCAGCAGCTTCCGTTCTGATACGCAGTATTTT. The encoded protein is CASSFRSDTQYF.

The chain has TRBV29-1 and TRBJ1-2; 8 bases are a match to TRBD1. Germline-derived CDR1 and CDR2 are SQVTM and ANQGSEA. V trimming: 6 bases; J trimming: 7 bases; junction bases outside the gene matches: 13. This CDR3 is built from 14 residues. Here the CDR3 DNA reads TGCAGCGTGAACTCTGACAGGGGCGAGAGTGGCTACACCTTC. This codes for CSVNSDRGESGYTF.